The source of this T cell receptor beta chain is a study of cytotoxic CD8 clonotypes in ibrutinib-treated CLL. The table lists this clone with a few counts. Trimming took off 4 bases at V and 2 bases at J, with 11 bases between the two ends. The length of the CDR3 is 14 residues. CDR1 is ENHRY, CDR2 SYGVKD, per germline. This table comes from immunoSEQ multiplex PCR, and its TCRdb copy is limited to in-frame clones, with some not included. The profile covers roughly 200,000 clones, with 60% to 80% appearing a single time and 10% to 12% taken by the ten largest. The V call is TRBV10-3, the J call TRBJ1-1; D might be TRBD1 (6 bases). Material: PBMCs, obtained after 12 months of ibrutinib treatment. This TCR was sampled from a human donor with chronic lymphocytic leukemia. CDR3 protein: CAISGDRSNTEAFF. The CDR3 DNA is TGTGCCATCAGTGGTGACAGGAGCAACACTGAAGCTTTCTTT.